This TCR beta chain was identified in a study of human T cells and chemical hapten exposure (dated by TCRdb to the early 2020s). For the wider study: For sensitization, 2% DPC in acetone was applied to a roughly 2 cm by roughly 2 cm area of upper inner arm skin. Weekly therapeutic DPC doses were additionally applied to the scalp of patients throughout the roughly 25-week study period. Patch tests used Finn chambers with 0.01% DPC on the upper back, scored after 6 days by International Contact Dermatitis Research Group standards. The mostly female patient cohort included alopecia areata with under or over 50% scalp involvement, alopecia totalis and alopecia universalis. Libraries were pooled for sequencing, and variation in per-sample TCR yields was attributed mainly to small differences in library volumes within the pool. The study tracked peripheral blood TCR repertoire changes in vivo during primary and secondary sensitization to the hapten diphenylcyclopropenone (DPC) in alopecia patients. Blood samples were taken from patients before sensitization (week 0) and then at 2, 6 and about 24 weeks after DPC sensitization. Around 30 alopecia patients provided blood for TCR sequencing at one to four time points (pre-sensitization, 2, 6 and 24 weeks).

Library generation was performed with RACE. Sequenced on a NextSeq 500. During library preparation, unique molecular identifiers were attached to individual cDNA molecules so that TCRs could be counted quantitatively and reproducibly. Each blood RNA sample was used to sequence both TCR alpha and TCR beta chains. The study's processing was this. The median number of TCRs per sample was roughly 100,000, ranging from about 23,224 to 690,600. The Decombinator software suite was used to annotate the V, J and CDR3 of the TCR reads. Every sample was subsampled to the same number of TCRs (28,000) for the PS versus PT1 abundance plots. TCRs were defined as expanded if absent before sensitization and observed at least eight times at the 2-week time point. Clones were called with MiXCR by TCRdb after fastp trimmed the public reads at Q25, and only in-frame beta chains were retained. Rows with one shared CDR3 protein collapse into an entry with the most common genes and DNA. These V and J calls originate from TCRdb's pipeline instead of the authors' own analysis. The sample table contains about 70,000 distinct CDR3 sequences; only one count was recorded for approximately 10% of them. The ten largest clones add up to about 5% of the sample.

This clonotype was seen at least ten times. The antigen it binds to is not known. No quality values exist for individual bases; no much larger clone is one base distant. The time point label, read with the paper, signifies: pre-sensitization, week 0. The treatment or condition tag for this specimen amounts to: therapeutic diphenylcyclopropenone sensitization with weekly scalp DPC. At each patch-test visit, blood was drawn before the patch test was applied. Patients were considered eligible if aged 18 to 70, diagnosed with alopecia and deemed suitable for DPC therapy, and patients were excluded if pregnant. Total RNA was extracted from unfractionated whole blood collected in Tempus Blood RNA tubes. The paper as a whole reports these results and caveats: Patch test score was positively correlated with the number of PT1 expanded TCRs, with significance at thresholds 8, 16 and 32 but not at 4. Compared with pre-sensitization or healthy control sets, expanded TCRs formed significantly more large CDR3 similarity clusters, which is consistent with antigen-driven responses. DPC sensitization did not change how many TCRs were above 1 in 1000 frequency, and no evidence was found of alterations in global repertoire structure. Because every patient had alopecia, a presumed autoimmune disease, the patients' immune response might differ from that of healthy individuals. Repeated subsampling changed both the strength of the expansion versus patch-test correlation and the threshold at which the correlation became significant.

V gives up 1 base and J gives up 15 bases, and the segment between their germline ends measures 19 bases. Taken from the germline V gene, the CDR1 and CDR2 loops are MNHEY and SVGEGT. The CDR3 runs 14 amino acids, cysteine and phenylalanine included. Here the CDR3 DNA is all that survives: 42 bases in frame from base 1. Recombination connected TRBV6-2 or TRBV6-3 to TRBJ2-1; D gene: possibly TRBD1, on 6 matching bases. The receptor was derived from a woman aged 45-59 years with alopecia areata. Some clones in this sample may be carry-over from other donors' samples. This specimen consisted of whole blood, obtained in connection with sensitization to the hapten diphenylcyclopropenone (DPC). The DNA sequence reads TGTGCCAGCAGTTACTGGCAGGGGACCCCGCACCGGTTCTTC. Translated, it reads CASSYWQGTPHRFF.